The 8 T cell receptor beta chains reported below all come from one sample, sequenced in a study of T cell responses to AZD1222 COVID-19 vaccine. The repertoire was sequenced with immunoSEQ multiplex PCR; TCRdb's copy has only in-frame clones and lacks some. The sample yields approximately 190,000 clones, roughly 88% seen once. The sequencing here drew on peripheral blood, taken on day 0 of AZD1222 vaccination. These receptors came from an adult in good health.

On this clone itself: The same CDR3 arises from other DNA sequences in this sample as well. The rearrangement uses TRBV18 and TRBJ1-4; perhaps TRBD1 as D (6 bases). This CDR3 spans 15 amino acids. The germline CDR1 and CDR2 sequences are KGHSH and LQKENI. V lost 2 bases and J lost 0, with 7 bases in between. The CDR3 loop is CASSPRTATNEKLFF. The CDR3 DNA reads TGTGCCAGCTCACCAAGGACAGCAACTAATGAAAAACTGTTTTTT.

The rearrangement joins TRBV9 to TRBJ1-1, with 7 nucleotides matching TRBD1. The CDR3 consists of 14 residues. V trimming: 1 base; J trimming: 1 base; junction bases outside the gene matches: 1. The germline V gene encodes CDR1 SGDLS and CDR2 YYNGEE. The CDR3 protein is CASSVKGANTEAFF. In DNA, the CDR3 is TGTGCCAGCAGCGTAAAGGGGGCGAACACTGAAGCTTTCTTT.

This clone was seen only once. The chain joins TRBV3-1 (or the pseudogene TRBV3-2) to TRBJ2-2, with D perhaps TRBD1 or TRBD2 (5 bases each). The germline V gene has CDR1 LGHDT and CDR2 YNNKEL (reference sequence). The CDR3 consists of 14 residues. Between the trimmed V and J ends, which lost 5 bases and 0 bases, there was a span of 7 bases. In DNA form, the CDR3 reads TGTGCCAGCAGCTCGGGACCGAACACCGGGGAGCTGTTTTTT. The encoded protein is CASSSGPNTGELFF.

The chain combines TRBV27 with TRBJ1-2; 9 bases map to TRBD1. This CDR3 is 13 amino acids long. The V and J ends lost 4 bases and 8 bases, in that order; junction bases with no gene match: 5. Germline V gives CDR1 MNHEY, CDR2 SMNVEV (reference sequence). In nucleotides, the CDR3 is TGTGCCAGCAGTTGGACAGGGGAAGGAGGCTACACCTTC. Its protein product is CASSWTGEGGYTF.

This clone turned up a few times. The J gene is TRBJ2-7, the V gene TRBV7-2; D may be TRBD1 (5 bases). CDR1 and CDR2 from the germline V gene are SGHTA and FQGNSA. V gave up 0 bases and J gave up 3 bases, with 15 bases separating them. The CDR3 is 16 residues long. Written as DNA, the CDR3 is TGTGCCAGCAGCTTAGCAGGGCAGGGAATTGTCTACGAGCAGTACTTC. Translating it yields CASSLAGQGIVYEQYF.

The rearrangement joins TRBV4-3 to TRBJ1-2; 9 bases are shared with TRBD1. V shed 2 bases and J 7 bases; nucleotides not matched to a gene: 8. Germline CDR1 is LGHNA and CDR2 is YSLEER. The CDR3 contains 15 residues. DNA for the CDR3: TGCGCCAGCAGCCAAAGGACAGGGGTTGCGAGTGGCTACACCTTC. Its translation: CASSQRTGVASGYTF.

This sequence joins TRBV19 and TRBJ2-7; D remains ambiguous. Germline CDR1 LNHDA, CDR2 SQIVND (reference sequence). V was trimmed by 6 bases and J by 4 bases, leaving 10 bases between them. This CDR3 has 12 amino acids. CDR3 bases: TGTGCCAGTAGCCCGAGCACGTACGAGCAGTACTTC. It specifies CASSPSTYEQYF.

The rearrangement links TRBV24-1 to TRBJ2-3; TRBD1 might be the D (6 bases). CDR1 is KGHDR, CDR2 SFDVKD, per germline. CDR3 length: 16 residues. Trimming removed 2 bases from V and 6 bases from J, with 17 bases in between. CDR3 sequence: CATSDWGRGYPDTQYF. In DNA form, the CDR3 reads TGTGCCACCAGTGATTGGGGGCGCGGATACCCGGATACGCAGTATTTT.